The 17 T cell receptor beta chains presented below share a single source sample, sequenced in a study of T cell repertoires in cytomegalovirus infection. TCRdb redid the calling of the reads with MiXCR, one entry per CDR3 protein. This table has about 260,000 distinct CDR3 sequences, about an eighth appearing once. The sample comprised PBMCs. The receptors were gathered from a human donor in good health (CMV status not recorded). Some clones in this sample may be carry-over from other donors' samples.

This clonotype was recorded a few times. J is TRBJ2-5 and V is TRBV7-2; 15 bases map to TRBD2. Germline CDR1 reads SGHTA; CDR2 reads FQGNSA. The junction had 6 bases not matched to a gene; V was cut back by 5 bases and J by 5 bases. The CDR3 runs 16 residues. CDR3 residues: CASSQRTSGGAETQYF. CDR3 sequence (DNA): TGTGCCAGCAGCCAACGGACTAGCGGGGGGGCGGAGACCCAGTACTTC.

J is TRBJ1-2 and V is TRBV10-2; D not certain. This CDR3 spans 12 amino acids. CDR1 is WSHSY, CDR2 SAAADI, per germline. V was shortened by 3 bases and J by 8 bases, with 10 bases between the two germline ends. CDR3 nucleotides: TGCGCCAGCAGTGATAAGGCTCCGGGCTACACCTTC. Translated: CASSDKAPGYTF.

This clonotype was seen repeatedly, ten times or more. The CDR3 loop is CASSLNSGSSYNEQFF. The CDR3 nucleotides are TGTGCCAGCAGCTTGAATTCCGGTAGCTCCTACAATGAGCAGTTCTTC. V gene TRBV7-2 combines with J gene TRBJ2-1; D gene unclear. Germline CDR1 is SGHTA and CDR2 is FQGNSA. The CDR3 loop spans 16 amino acids. The V end was cut by 3 bases, the J end by 0 bases, with 12 bases between.

In DNA, the CDR3 is TGCAGTGCTAGAAGAGGCGGGCCGGGGGATACGCAGTATTTT. This sequence encodes CSARRGGPGDTQYF. The V gene is TRBV20-1, the J gene TRBJ2-3; the D gene is possibly TRBD2 (5 bases). V was pared by 2 bases and J by 6 bases, with 15 bases between. This CDR3 has 14 amino acids. CDR1 and CDR2 (germline): DFQATT, SNEGSKA (reference sequence).

This clonotype was seen many times. V and J are TRBV10-2 and TRBJ1-1; no reliable D call. This CDR3 comprises 16 residues. The germline CDR1 and CDR2 sequences are WSHSY and SAAADI. V was shortened by 4 bases and J by 6 bases, with 21 bases between the two germline ends. CDR3 protein: CASSAINVALFAEAFF. DNA of the CDR3: TGCGCCAGCAGTGCAATCAATGTGGCCCTGTTCGCTGAAGCTTTCTTT.

This clonotype was seen at least ten times. The J gene is TRBJ2-1, the V gene TRBV7-3; possibly TRBD1 for D (5 bases). The CDR3 has 13 amino acids. V lost 5 bases and J lost 8, with 13 bases in between. Per the germline V gene, CDR1 is SGHTA and CDR2 is FQGTGA. Here the CDR3 DNA reads TGTGCCAGCAGCGGGCAGGGAACGGATGAGCAGTTCTTC. It encodes CASSGQGTDEQFF. Together with reference TRBV7-3 and TRBJ2-1, the CDR3 gives the full variable domain: GAGVSQTPSNKVTEKGKYVELRCDPISGHTALYWYRQSLGQGPEFLIYFQGTGAADDSGLPNDRFFAVRPEGSVSTLKIQRTERGDSAVYLCASSGQGTDEQFFGPGTRLTVL.

CDR3 in DNA: TGTGCCAGCAGCCCCCGATTTTTTACTAGCGGATACCAAGAGACCCAGTACTTC. This codes for CASSPRFFTSGYQETQYF. The J gene is TRBJ2-5, the V gene TRBV7-8; 8 positions match TRBD2. The CDR3 has 18 residues. V gave up 5 bases and J gave up 0 bases; unmatched junction bases: 14. Germline loops: CDR1 SGHVS, CDR2 FQNEAQ.

In regard to this clonotype: A much larger clone differs by one base, so this may be a read error. The chain links TRBV7-6 to TRBJ2-1; 7 nucleotides align to TRBD1. V shed 5 bases and J 7 bases; nucleotides not matched to a gene: 11. CDR1 is SGHVS, CDR2 FNYEAQ, per germline. The CDR3 loop spans 15 amino acids. CDR3 DNA: TGTGCCAGCAGCCATTCCGGGACAGCAGTTAATGAGCAGTTCTTC. Protein sequence: CASSHSGTAVNEQFF.

The chain uses TRBV29-1 and TRBJ2-7, with D uncertain. CDR3 length: 13 residues. The germline V and J ends were trimmed by 1 base and 4 bases, with 11 bases remaining between them. From germline, CDR1 is SQVTM and CDR2 ANQGSEA. The CDR3 DNA follows: TGCAGCGTTGAAGCCCGCGGACGATACGAGCAGTACTTC. Translated: CSVEARGRYEQYF.

This clonotype has ten or more counts. The V gene is TRBV7-9, the J gene TRBJ1-1; no clear D gene. The CDR3 contains 12 residues. Germline V gene sequence: CDR1 SEHNR, CDR2 FQNEAQ (reference sequence). Trimming stripped 6 bases from V and 4 bases from J, with 9 bases between. CDR3 loop: CASSYDGTEAFF. The CDR3 DNA is TGTGCCAGCAGTTACGACGGCACTGAAGCTTTCTTT. Based on the CDR3 plus reference TRBV7-9 and TRBJ1-1, the full variable domain is DTGVSQNPRHKITKRGQNVTFRCDPISEHNRLYWYRQTLGQGPEFLTYFQNEAQLEKSRLLSDRFSAERPKGSFSTLEIQRTEQGDSAMYLCASSYDGTEAFFGQGTRLTVV.

The chain links TRBV5-1 to TRBJ2-5; D not certain. The CDR3 is 14 amino acids. Trimming cost V 0 bases and J 7 bases, with 13 bases left between them. CDR1 and CDR2 (germline): SGHRS, YFSETQ. CDR3 protein: CASSLELSRGTQYF. The CDR3 DNA follows: TGCGCCAGCAGCTTGGAACTGTCAAGAGGGACCCAGTACTTC.

This clonotype occurred a few times. The rearrangement joins TRBV5-1 to TRBJ2-7, with 8 bases lining up with TRBD2. This CDR3 is built from 13 residues. Trimming took 4 bases from V and 6 from J; bases not matched to a gene: 6. CDR1 is SGHRS, CDR2 YFSETQ, per germline. The CDR3 protein is CASSPGLGGEQYF. The DNA for the CDR3 is TGCGCCAGCAGCCCGGGACTAGGGGGCGAGCAGTACTTC.

The V and J genes are TRBV20-1 and TRBJ2-7, with a weak D call TRBD1 (6 bases). This CDR3 has 12 residues. V dropped 5 bases and J dropped 0 bases, with 8 bases sitting between them. Germline values: CDR1 DFQATT, CDR2 SNEGSKA (reference sequence). This CDR3 is CSAARGSYEQYF. In nucleotides, the CDR3 is TGCAGTGCTGCCAGGGGCTCCTACGAGCAGTACTTC.

This clonotype was seen ten or more times. The chain is built from TRBV11-2 and TRBJ1-1, with 7 bases aligning to TRBD1. Germline loops: CDR1 SGHAT, CDR2 FQNNGV. The junction had 9 bases not matched to a gene; V was cut back by 4 bases and J by 1 base. The CDR3 sequence is 16 residues long. Here the CDR3 reads CASSYYPGTANTEAFF. The DNA for the CDR3 is TGTGCCAGCAGCTATTACCCCGGGACAGCGAACACTGAAGCTTTCTTT.

This clonotype was seen ten or more times. V and J are TRBV7-8 and TRBJ2-1; D is undetermined. The V end was cut by 5 bases, the J end by 4 bases, with 6 bases between. The germline CDR1 and CDR2 sequences are SGHVS and FQNEAQ. CDR3 length: 12 residues. The CDR3 is CASSLQYNEQFF. DNA of the CDR3: TGTGCCAGCAGCCTGCAATACAATGAGCAGTTCTTC.

The chain couples TRBV29-1 to TRBJ1-1; D gene unclear. The V gene's germline CDR1 is SQVTM and CDR2 ANQGSEA. The CDR3 is 13 amino acids. The V end was cut by 0 bases, the J end by 3 bases, with 8 bases between. The CDR3 spells CSVEERADTEAFF. The CDR3 region has the DNA TGCAGCGTTGAAGAGAGGGCGGACACTGAAGCTTTCTTT.

Many counts were recorded for this clonotype. V is TRBV7-8 and J is TRBJ1-5, with D unresolved. The V and J ends lost 5 bases and 2 bases respectively, with 19 bases between them. Germline V CDR1 and CDR2: SGHVS, FQNEAQ. This CDR3 is built from 17 residues. CDR3 bases: TGTGCCAGCAGCCCTCGGTCCCTCCGGGTGGGCAATCAGCCCCAGCATTTT. It yields the protein CASSPRSLRVGNQPQHF. Combining the CDR3 with reference TRBV7-8 and TRBJ1-5 gives the whole variable domain GAGVSQSPRYKVAKRGQDVALRCDPISGHVSLFWYQQALGQGPEFLTYFQNEAQLDKSGLPSDRFFAERPEGSVSTLKIQRTQQEDSAVYLCASSPRSLRVGNQPQHFGDGTRLSIL.